The 17 T cell receptor beta chains listed next were all sequenced from one sample in a study of human T cells and chemical hapten exposure. TCRdb ran MiXCR on the RACE reads and lists one entry per CDR3 protein. Of 300,000 to 350,000 distinct CDR3 sequences in the sample, under 9% are singletons; the top ten hold 7% to 10%. Described time point: patch test 1, 2 weeks after DPC sensitization. This sample's treatment: therapeutic diphenylcyclopropenone sensitization with weekly scalp DPC. Source: whole blood, taken in connection with sensitization to the hapten diphenylcyclopropenone (DPC). Receptors originate from a woman aged 18-35 years with alopecia areata. Some clones in this sample may be carry-over from other donors' samples.

In its sample, this clonotype was seen many times. This chain links TRBV7-2 with TRBJ1-1; possible D gene TRBD1, 6 bases. The germline V and J ends were trimmed by 2 bases and 4 bases, with 14 bases remaining between them. Germline loops: CDR1 SGHTA, CDR2 FQGNSA. The CDR3 spans 15 residues. CDR3 sequence: CASSLYRAAGTEAFF. CDR3 DNA sequence: TGTGCCAGCAGCTTATACAGGGCGGCGGGCACTGAAGCTTTCTTT.

This clonotype was detected only a few times. The V call is TRBV27, the J call TRBJ2-1; 7 bases match TRBD2. The CDR3 has 15 amino acids. Trimming took 3 bases from V and 4 from J; bases not matched to a gene: 6. Looked up from germline, CDR1 is MNHEY and CDR2 is SMNVEV (reference sequence). The CDR3 region is CASSFGREKYNEQFF. Written as DNA, the CDR3 is TGTGCCAGCAGTTTTGGGCGGGAGAAGTACAATGAGCAGTTCTTC.

This clonotype was seen repeatedly, ten times or more. V and J are TRBV6-1 and TRBJ2-1, with TRBD1 matching 7 bases. CDR3 length: 14 residues. V lost 7 bases and J lost 4; bases outside the gene matches: 7. Per germline, CDR1 MNHNS and CDR2 SASEGT. Written as DNA, the CDR3 is TGTGCCAGCATGCCGGGACAGCCATACAATGAGCAGTTCTTC. Its protein is CASMPGQPYNEQFF.

This clonotype was picked up one time. The V gene is TRBV20-1, the J gene TRBJ1-5; possibly TRBD1 for D (5 bases). The germline V gene encodes CDR1 DFQATT and CDR2 SNEGSKA (reference sequence). The CDR3 runs to 13 residues. V lost 3 bases and J lost 4, with 10 bases in between. For the CDR3, the DNA is TGCAGTGCTAGTCCAGGGTGGAATCAGCCCCAGCATTTT. This translates into CSASPGWNQPQHF.

This clonotype was recorded a few times. The CDR3 sequence is CASSARDTYNSPLHF. The CDR3 DNA sequence: TGTGCCAGCAGCGCGCGGGACACTTATAATTCACCCCTCCACTTT. The genes are TRBV7-9 and TRBJ1-6; D might be TRBD1 (6 bases). Germline loops: CDR1 SEHNR, CDR2 FQNEAQ (reference sequence). The CDR3 totals 15 residues. Trimming took off 5 bases at V and 4 bases at J, with 12 bases between the two ends.

This clonotype was detected only a few times. The chain links TRBV2 to TRBJ1-6; no firm D call. The germline gives CDR1 SNHLY, CDR2 FYNNEI. The CDR3 loop spans 12 amino acids. Trimming left V 2 bases short and J 11 bases short, with 7 bases between. For the CDR3, the DNA is TGTGCCAGCAGTGAATGGTTGGCACCCCTCCACTTT. It yields the protein CASSEWLAPLHF.

At least ten counts were recorded for this clonotype. This chain links TRBV11-3 with TRBJ2-1; TRBD2 is a possible D gene (6 bases). The germline gives CDR1 SGHNT, CDR2 YENEEA. This CDR3 contains 12 residues. The V end lost 4 bases, the J end lost 9 bases, and 10 bases lay between the germline ends. The CDR3 loop reads CASSSRGGEQFF. For the CDR3, the DNA is TGTGCCAGCAGCTCGCGGGGTGGTGAGCAGTTCTTC.

J is TRBJ1-4 and V is TRBV6-6; D is unresolved. The CDR3 extends over 12 amino acids. Germline V lookup: CDR1 MNHNY, CDR2 SVGAGI (reference sequence). V was trimmed by 5 bases and J by 8 bases, leaving 9 bases between them. CDR3 in DNA: TGTGCCAGCAGTCTCCTCCTCGAAAAACTGTTTTTT. It translates to CASSLLLEKLFF.

This chain uses TRBV27 with TRBJ2-4; 8 bases are shared with TRBD1. The CDR3 contains 14 residues. The J segment lost 8 bases and the V segment lost 8 bases, leaving 11 bases of the junction unmatched. CDR1 is MNHEY and CDR2 is SMNVEV in the germline V gene (reference sequence). CDR3 amino acids: CASETRGRMDIQYF. CDR3 DNA: TGTGCCAGCGAAACCAGGGGGCGCATGGACATTCAGTACTTC.

This clonotype was recorded many times. V is TRBV7-9 and J is TRBJ2-3; 9 bases align to TRBD1. The V gene end was trimmed by 5 bases and the J gene end by 4 bases; junction bases not matched to a gene: 7. Germline V CDR1 and CDR2: SEHNR, FQNEAQ (reference sequence). There are 15 residues in the CDR3. The CDR3 loop reads CASSKQGAPPDTQYF. The CDR3 DNA is TGTGCCAGCAGCAAACAGGGGGCGCCCCCAGATACGCAGTATTTT.

This clonotype was seen a handful of times. V usage is TRBV27 and J usage is TRBJ1-5; D call uncertain. Germline lookup yields CDR1 MNHEY and CDR2 SMNVEV (reference sequence). This CDR3 region has 16 residues. V lost 2 bases and J 1 base, leaving 12 bases between the germline ends. The CDR3 sequence is CASSLNKAASNQPQHF. The CDR3 DNA reads as TGTGCCAGCAGTTTAAACAAGGCAGCAAGCAATCAGCCCCAGCATTTT.

This clonotype was detected a few times. This rearrangement joins TRBV6-2 or TRBV6-3 to TRBJ2-6; D gene uncertain. The V gene's germline CDR1 is MNHEY and CDR2 SVGEGT. Trimming pared 2 bases from V and 0 bases from J, leaving 5 bases between. This CDR3 spans 15 amino acids. CDR3 loop: CASSYPSSGANVLTF. CDR3 nucleotide sequence: TGTGCCAGCAGTTACCCAAGCTCTGGGGCCAACGTCCTGACTTTC.

This clonotype was observed at least ten times. This sequence joins TRBV29-1 and TRBJ2-1, with a possible D match to TRBD2 (5 bases). V shed 4 bases and J shed 5 bases, with 15 bases lying between them. This CDR3 has 14 amino acids. CDR1 SQVTM and CDR2 ANQGSEA come from the germline V gene. CDR3 sequence (DNA): TGCAGCGTTGGACGGGGTACGCGGGACAATGAGCAGTTCTTC. Protein product: CSVGRGTRDNEQFF.

This clonotype was seen only a few times. The chain employs TRBV3-1 and TRBJ1-2; tentative D call: TRBD1 (5 bases). This CDR3 is built from 12 residues. Trimming removed 5 bases from V and 4 bases from J, with 8 bases in between. The germline V gene has CDR1 LGHDT and CDR2 YNNKEL (reference sequence). The CDR3 DNA follows: TGTGCCAGCAGCGGGGGACTCTATGGCTACACCTTC. It yields the protein CASSGGLYGYTF.

The chain joins TRBV6-5 to TRBJ2-5; 8 bases align to TRBD2. The CDR3 consists of 14 residues. J lost 9 bases, V lost 2 bases, and 8 bases had no gene match. CDR1 and CDR2 (germline): MNHEY, SVGAGI. The CDR3 region has the DNA TGTGCCAGCAGTTACCGGCGGGGGCGGGAGGCCCAGTACTTC. This codes for CASSYRRGREAQYF.

In its sample, this clonotype was seen a few times. The chain links TRBV5-6 to TRBJ2-6; 10 bases fit TRBD1. The CDR3 spans 19 residues. J lost 4 bases, V lost 1 base, and 11 bases had no gene match. Germline V lookup: CDR1 SGHDT, CDR2 YYEEEE. CDR3 sequence reads: CASSLSRTGGVFGANVLTF. The DNA of the CDR3 is TGTGCCAGCAGCTTGTCCCGGACAGGGGGAGTCTTCGGGGCCAACGTCCTGACTTTC.

This chain links TRBV5-1 with TRBJ2-7; D perhaps matches TRBD2 (6 bases). Trimming stripped 7 bases from V and 2 bases from J, with 19 bases between. Germline CDR1 reads SGHRS; CDR2 reads YFSETQ. The CDR3 sequence is 15 residues long. CDR3 protein: CASRRLGTETYEQYF. The DNA of the CDR3 is TGCGCCAGCCGACGTTTAGGGACTGAGACCTACGAGCAGTACTTC.